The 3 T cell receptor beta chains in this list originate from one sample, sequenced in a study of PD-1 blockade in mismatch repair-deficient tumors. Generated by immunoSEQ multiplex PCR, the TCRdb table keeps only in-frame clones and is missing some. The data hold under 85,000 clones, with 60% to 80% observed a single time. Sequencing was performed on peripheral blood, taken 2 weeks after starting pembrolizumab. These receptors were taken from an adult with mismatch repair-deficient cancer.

CDR3 region: CASSLIPGLAGETQYF. Written as DNA, the CDR3 is TGCGCCAGCAGCTTAATCCCGGGACTAGCGGGAGAGACCCAGTACTTC. The chain employs TRBV5-1 and TRBJ2-5; 12 nucleotides agree with TRBD2. The CDR3 has 16 residues. Unmatched junction bases numbered 6, after V lost 2 bases and J lost 4 bases. From germline, CDR1 is SGHRS and CDR2 YFSETQ.

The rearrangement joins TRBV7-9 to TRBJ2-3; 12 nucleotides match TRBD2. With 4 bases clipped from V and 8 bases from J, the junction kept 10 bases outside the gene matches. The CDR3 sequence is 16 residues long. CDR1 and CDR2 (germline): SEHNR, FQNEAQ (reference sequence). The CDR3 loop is CASSSGTSGPGGTQYF. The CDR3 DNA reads TGTGCCAGCAGCTCGGGGACTAGCGGGCCCGGGGGTACGCAGTATTTT.

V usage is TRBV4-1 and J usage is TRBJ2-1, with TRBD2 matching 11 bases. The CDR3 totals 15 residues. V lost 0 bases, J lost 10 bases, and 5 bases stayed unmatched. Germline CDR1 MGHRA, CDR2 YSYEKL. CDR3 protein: CASSQDPSGRSEQFF. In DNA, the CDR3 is TGCGCCAGCAGCCAAGACCCTAGCGGGAGGTCGGAGCAGTTCTTC.